Following are 15 T cell receptor beta chains from one sample sequenced in a study of blood T cell repertoires in COVID-19. Only in-frame clones appear in the TCRdb table, and some are missing; sequencing was by immunoSEQ multiplex PCR. The table lists fewer than 350,000 clones, approximately 86% of them singletons, with approximately 2% in the top ten. Sequencing used peripheral blood. These receptor sequences come from a woman in her 30s who had recovered from COVID-19.

The V gene is TRBV5-5, the J gene TRBJ2-7, with TRBD1 matching over 8 bases. V lost 5 bases, J lost 0 bases, and 4 bases stayed unmatched. Germline V CDR1 and CDR2: SGHKS, YYEKEE (reference sequence). The CDR3 spans 14 residues. The CDR3 region has the DNA TGTGCCAGCAGGGGAGGACAGGGCTCCTACGAGCAGTACTTC. It codes for CASRGGQGSYEQYF.

The rearrangement uses TRBV2 and TRBJ2-7, with 7 positions matching TRBD1. This CDR3 contains 12 residues. Trimming removed 11 bases from V and 2 bases from J; junction bases left unmatched: 6. Germline-derived CDR1 and CDR2 are SNHLY and FYNNEI. CDR3 DNA: TGTGCCGGAAACAGGGGCGCCTACGAGCAGTACTTC. This gives the protein CAGNRGAYEQYF.

This chain links TRBV28 with TRBJ2-7; perhaps TRBD1 as D (5 bases). V lost 7 bases, J lost 12 bases, and 19 bases lay in between. Germline V gene sequence: CDR1 MDHEN, CDR2 SYDVKM. The CDR3 covers 12 residues. CDR3 DNA sequence: TGTGCCAGCACCTCTGGGGCCAGAAGTGTGTACTTC. Its translation is CASTSGARSVYF.

CDR3 protein: CASVLEFNSPLHF. Written as DNA, the CDR3 is TGTGCCAGCGTCCTGGAGTTCAATTCACCCCTCCACTTT. The chain uses TRBV7-2 and TRBJ1-6, with D unclear. CDR3 length equals 13 residues. Trimming shortened V by 8 bases and J by 7 bases, and 12 bases separated the two germline ends. The V gene's germline CDR1 is SGHTA and CDR2 FQGNSA.

DNA for the CDR3: TGTGCCAGCAGTTTCTCGTACCCGGGACTAGCGGGGGATGAGCAGTTCTTC. Its protein is CASSFSYPGLAGDEQFF. The chain employs TRBV27 and TRBJ2-1, with 14 positions matching TRBD2. V dropped 3 bases and J dropped 8; count of bases not matched to a gene: 9. The CDR3 has 17 residues. Germline CDR1 reads MNHEY; CDR2 reads SMNVEV (reference sequence).

The rearrangement joins TRBV5-4 to TRBJ1-6; the D is unclear. The CDR3 is 17 amino acids. In germline, CDR1 is SGHNT, CDR2 YYREEE (reference sequence). V was trimmed by 4 bases and J by 8 bases, leaving 22 bases between them. The CDR3 DNA sequence: TGTGCCAGCAGCGTGCGGGCCAACCAGTTCGGAGATTCACCCCTCCACTTT. Its translation: CASSVRANQFGDSPLHF.

The CDR3 nucleotides are TGTGCCAGCAGCCAAGATCTTAGTCAACAAGAGACCCAGTACTTC. Its translation is CASSQDLSQQETQYF. The J gene is TRBJ2-5, the V gene TRBV3-1 (or the pseudogene TRBV3-2); no definite D call. CDR3 length: 15 amino acids. Germline CDR1 is LGHDT and CDR2 is YNNKEL (reference sequence). The germline V and J ends were trimmed by 0 bases and 2 bases, with 10 bases remaining between them.

DNA for the CDR3: TGTGCCAGCAGCGTCGGGACTAGCGACGAGCAGTACTTC. Residues: CASSVGTSDEQYF. The rearrangement joins TRBV2 to TRBJ2-7; 10 bases line up with TRBD2. The CDR3 spans 13 residues. Looked up from germline, CDR1 is SNHLY and CDR2 is FYNNEI. V lost 6 bases to trimming and J lost 5 bases; unmatched junction nucleotides: 4.

The chain combines TRBV6-5 with TRBJ2-1, with D possibly TRBD1 on 6 matching bases. V dropped 4 bases and J dropped 4 bases, with 14 bases sitting between them. Germline-derived CDR1 and CDR2 are MNHEY and SVGAGI. The length of the CDR3 is 15 residues. The CDR3 sequence is CASSLRGTIYNEQFF. CDR3 DNA sequence: TGTGCCAGCAGTTTGAGGGGGACCATTTACAATGAGCAGTTCTTC.

The V call is TRBV9, the J call TRBJ2-3; the D is unclear. CDR3 length: 14 amino acids. V was trimmed by 1 base and J by 2 bases, leaving 8 bases between them. Germline V gene data show CDR1 as SGDLS and CDR2 as YYNGEE. CDR3 in amino acids: CASSVRGNTDTQYF. CDR3 coding DNA: TGTGCCAGCAGCGTACGAGGAAACACAGATACGCAGTATTTT.

This clone was observed once. The chain combines TRBV4-1 with TRBJ2-1, with a tentative D call TRBD2 (5 bases). This CDR3 is built from 17 residues. V lost 4 bases to trimming and J lost 4 bases, with 20 bases between them. Germline CDR1 is MGHRA and CDR2 is YSYEKL. CDR3 nucleotide sequence: TGCGCCAGCAGCCCCTCCCCTAGCAATACCCCTTACAATGAGCAGTTCTTC. This codes for CASSPSPSNTPYNEQFF.

The chain uses TRBV27 and TRBJ1-1, with 9 bases identical to TRBD1. With 7 bases clipped from V and 1 base from J, the junction kept 13 bases outside the gene matches. There are 17 residues in the CDR3. From germline, CDR1 is MNHEY and CDR2 SMNVEV (reference sequence). CDR3 amino acids: CASTKQGARVENTEAFF. CDR3 coding DNA: TGTGCCAGCACTAAACAGGGGGCGCGGGTGGAGAACACTGAAGCTTTCTTT.

The chain joins TRBV11-1 to TRBJ1-1, with unresolved D. Per the germline V gene, CDR1 is SGHAT and CDR2 is FQDESV (reference sequence). Trimming pared 2 bases from V and 4 bases from J, leaving 8 bases between. There are 13 residues in the CDR3. CDR3 residues: CASSLLMSTEAFF. The CDR3 bases are TGTGCCAGCAGCTTACTTATGAGCACTGAAGCTTTCTTT.

The J gene is TRBJ1-6, the V gene TRBV19, with D possibly matching TRBD1 (5 bases). CDR1 is LNHDA and CDR2 is SQIVND in the germline V gene (reference sequence). The CDR3 totals 14 residues. Trimming cost V 8 bases and J 5 bases, with 13 bases left between them. The DNA for the CDR3 is TGTGCCAGTCCGTCCACGGGGGATAATTCACCCCTCCACTTT. It translates to CASPSTGDNSPLHF.

This clone was seen only once. The chain combines TRBV6-6 with TRBJ1-2; tentatively, D is TRBD1 (5 bases). The CDR3 is 15 amino acids. Germline V gene lookup returns CDR1 MNHNY and CDR2 SVGAGI (reference sequence). V lost 6 bases and J 0 bases, leaving 14 bases between the germline ends. Here the CDR3 reads CASSPFSTANYGYTF. The CDR3 nucleotides read TGTGCCAGCAGCCCCTTCTCGACAGCTAACTATGGCTACACCTTC.